The next 18 T cell receptor beta chains were all read from a single sample in a study of blood T cell repertoires in COVID-19. Clones were read by immunoSEQ multiplex PCR, and TCRdb kept only the in-frame ones, dropping some. The sample includes fewer than 200,000 clones, over 80% seen only once; the top ten take 3% to 3.5%. The material sequenced was PBMCs or T cells enriched from blood (not recorded which). All receptors come from a woman in her twenties or thirties who had been exposed to COVID-19.

This chain joins TRBV3-1 (or the pseudogene TRBV3-2) and TRBJ1-6; a weak D match, TRBD1 (6 bases). The V end lost 1 base, the J end lost 7 bases, and 14 bases lay between the germline ends. CDR1 is LGHDT, CDR2 YNNKEL, per germline (reference sequence). The CDR3 has 16 amino acids. This CDR3 is CASSQGGAGANSPLHF. For the CDR3, the DNA is TGTGCCAGCAGCCAAGGTGGGGCAGGGGCAAATTCACCCCTCCACTTT.

V and J are TRBV5-1 and TRBJ2-7, with 10 bases that match TRBD1. The CDR3 contains 14 residues. The V segment lost 3 bases and the J segment 7 bases; nucleotides outside the gene matches: 7. In germline, CDR1 is SGHRS, CDR2 YFSETQ. CDR3 sequence: CASSSGQGNEEQYF. CDR3 nucleotide sequence: TGCGCCAGCAGCTCGGGACAGGGGAATGAGGAGCAGTACTTC.

The rearrangement joins TRBV7-3 to TRBJ2-3; D call uncertain. The germline V gene has CDR1 SGHTA and CDR2 FQGTGA. V lost 4 bases and J 1 base, leaving 12 bases between the germline ends. CDR3 length: 15 amino acids. The CDR3 loop is CASSSSGSRTDTQYF. DNA of the CDR3: TGTGCCAGCAGCTCCTCCGGTTCCCGCACAGATACGCAGTATTTT.

The DNA of the CDR3 is TGTGCCAGCAGCTTAGGGCCTGCGGGGGCCCTTGGCGAGCAGTACTTC. Translation: CASSLGPAGALGEQYF. This chain connects TRBV7-6 to TRBJ2-7, with D perhaps matching TRBD2 (7 bases). The CDR3 consists of 16 residues. Germline CDR1 is SGHVS and CDR2 is FNYEAQ. Trimming took 1 base from V and 6 from J, leaving 19 bases between them.

This clone was found a few times. The chain is built from TRBV2 and TRBJ2-3, with 8 bases aligning to TRBD2. The length of the CDR3 is 15 residues. V lost 3 bases to trimming and J lost 3 bases; unmatched junction nucleotides: 5. From germline, CDR1 is SNHLY and CDR2 FYNNEI. The CDR3 coding sequence is TGTGCCAGCAGTGACGGGAGGGTAGGAACAGATACGCAGTATTTT. Translated: CASSDGRVGTDTQYF.

The CDR3 coding sequence is TGCGCCAGCTCGGACAGTCTCCAAGAGACCCAGTACTTC. Protein sequence: CASSDSLQETQYF. The chain uses TRBV10-1 and TRBJ2-5, with D possibly being TRBD1 (6 bases). Germline V lookup: CDR1 WNHNN, CDR2 SYGVQD (reference sequence). The CDR3 spans 13 residues. The V end was cut by 8 bases, the J end by 1 base, with 11 bases between.

The V and J genes are TRBV2 and TRBJ1-4, with TRBD1 matching over 9 bases. The CDR3 is 14 amino acids. V dropped 8 bases and J dropped 8; count of bases not matched to a gene: 9. In germline, CDR1 is SNHLY, CDR2 FYNNEI. The CDR3 sequence is CASGGTGKKEKLFF. The CDR3 bases are TGTGCCAGCGGGGGGACAGGGAAAAAGGAAAAACTGTTTTTT.

V and J are TRBV7-2 and TRBJ1-4; D unresolved. Between the trimmed V and J ends, which lost 3 bases and 11 bases, there was a span of 13 bases. Germline V gene data show CDR1 as SGHTA and CDR2 as FQGNSA. The CDR3 has 13 residues. Here the CDR3 reads CASSFNAFQKLFF. The CDR3, as DNA: TGTGCCAGCAGCTTTAACGCATTTCAGAAACTGTTTTTT.

The chain uses TRBV27 and TRBJ1-2, with TRBD1 as a possible D gene (5 bases). The CDR3 covers 13 residues. Trimming shortened V by 6 bases and J by 5 bases, and 13 bases separated the two germline ends. Per the germline V gene, CDR1 is MNHEY and CDR2 is SMNVEV (reference sequence). The CDR3 bases are TGTGCCAGCAGCTATGGGGCAGAGTATGGCTACACCTTC. Translated, it gives CASSYGAEYGYTF.

The gene calls are TRBV7-2 and TRBJ1-6; 7 nucleotides line up with TRBD1. Germline CDR1 SGHTA, CDR2 FQGNSA. V dropped 0 bases and J dropped 10; count of bases not matched to a gene: 6. There are 15 residues in the CDR3. The CDR3 spells CASSLATGAQSPLHF. CDR3 sequence (DNA): TGTGCCAGCAGCTTAGCCACAGGGGCCCAATCACCCCTCCACTTT.

This chain connects TRBV7-9 to TRBJ1-2, with TRBD1 identical over 10 bases. The germline CDR1 and CDR2 sequences are SEHNR and FQNEAQ (reference sequence). V lost 1 base, J lost 9 bases, and 8 bases stayed unmatched. CDR3 length: 15 residues. In nucleotides, the CDR3 is TGTGCCAGCAGCTTAGTTTACGGGACAGGGGATCGCTACACCTTC. Protein product: CASSLVYGTGDRYTF.

The chain employs TRBV4-1 and TRBJ2-1; tentative D call: TRBD2 (5 bases). Trimming cost V 0 bases and J 5 bases, with 14 bases left between them. Germline V CDR1 and CDR2: MGHRA, YSYEKL. The CDR3 is 16 amino acids. CDR3: CASSQDGDSEHNEQFF. CDR3 in DNA: TGCGCCAGCAGCCAAGATGGGGATAGCGAACACAATGAGCAGTTCTTC.

The chain employs TRBV6-5 and TRBJ1-4; D remains ambiguous. V gave up 6 bases and J gave up 8 bases, with 4 bases separating them. Per the germline V gene, CDR1 is MNHEY and CDR2 is SVGAGI. The CDR3 extends over 10 amino acids. The CDR3 DNA follows: TGTGCCAGCAGAGAGGAAAAACTGTTTTTT. Its translation is CASREEKLFF.

This clone was observed once. The V gene is TRBV7-2, the J gene TRBJ2-5; D gene ambiguous. The CDR3 totals 15 residues. The germline V gene has CDR1 SGHTA and CDR2 FQGNSA. The V end lost 5 bases, the J end lost 1 base, and 14 bases lay between the germline ends. The CDR3 protein is CASSPLVASQETQYF. In DNA form, the CDR3 reads TGTGCCAGCAGCCCCCTGGTCGCCAGCCAAGAGACCCAGTACTTC.

The V gene is TRBV11-2, the J gene TRBJ1-3; no reliable D call. The germline gives CDR1 SGHAT, CDR2 FQNNGV. The CDR3 is made up of 15 amino acids. Trimming left V 3 bases short and J 4 bases short, with 13 bases between. In DNA, the CDR3 is TGTGCCAGCAGCTTCTCCAGGTCCTCAGGAAACACCATATATTTT. It specifies CASSFSRSSGNTIYF. The full variable domain, with the rest looked up from reference TRBV11-2 and TRBJ1-3, is EAGVAQSPRYKIIEKRQSVAFWCNPISGHATLYWYQQILGQGPKLLIQFQNNGVVDDSQLPKDRFSAERLKGVDSTLKIQPAKLEDSAVYLCASSFSRSSGNTIYFGEGSWLTVV.

The CDR3 is CASSLAGPNTEAFF. CDR3 nucleotides: TGTGCCAGCAGCTTGGCAGGCCCGAACACTGAAGCTTTCTTT. The chain joins TRBV7-2 to TRBJ1-1; D unclear. Germline V gene data show CDR1 as SGHTA and CDR2 as FQGNSA. This CDR3 contains 14 residues. With 3 bases removed from V and 1 base from J, the gap between germline ends came to 9 bases.

Written as DNA, the CDR3 is TGTGCCAGCAGCTTGACTAGCGGGCCTTCGTACGAGCAGTACTTC. Translation gives CASSLTSGPSYEQYF. The V gene is TRBV7-9, the J gene TRBJ2-7, with 10 bases identical to TRBD2. Germline CDR1 reads SEHNR; CDR2 reads FQNEAQ (reference sequence). The CDR3 sequence is 15 residues long. Losses at the gene ends were 3 bases for V and 4 bases for J; bases not matched to a gene: 6.

The V call is TRBV7-8, the J call TRBJ2-1; TRBD1 is a possible D gene (6 bases). V was cut by 2 bases and J by 7 bases, with 15 bases left in between. CDR1 and CDR2 from the germline V gene are SGHVS and FQNEAQ. CDR3 length equals 15 residues. CDR3 loop: CASSLSQGKMNEQFF. The CDR3 DNA sequence: TGTGCCAGCAGCTTATCACAGGGTAAGATGAATGAGCAGTTCTTC.